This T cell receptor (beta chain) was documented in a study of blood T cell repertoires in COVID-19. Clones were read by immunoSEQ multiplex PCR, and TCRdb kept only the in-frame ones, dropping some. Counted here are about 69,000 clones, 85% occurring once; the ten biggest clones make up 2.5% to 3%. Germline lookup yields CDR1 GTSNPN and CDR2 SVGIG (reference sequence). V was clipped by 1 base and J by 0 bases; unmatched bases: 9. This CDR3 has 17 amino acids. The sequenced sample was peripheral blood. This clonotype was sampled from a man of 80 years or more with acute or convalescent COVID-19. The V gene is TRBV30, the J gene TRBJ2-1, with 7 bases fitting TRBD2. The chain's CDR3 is CAWSGFSGLSSYNEQFF. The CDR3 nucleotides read TGTGCCTGGAGTGGGTTTAGCGGGCTTAGCTCCTACAATGAGCAGTTCTTC. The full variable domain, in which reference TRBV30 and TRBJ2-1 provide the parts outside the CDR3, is SQTIHQWPATLVQPVGSPLSLECTVEGTSNPNLYWYRQAAGRGLQLLFYSVGIGQISSEVPQNLSASRPQDRQFILSSKKLLLSDSGFYLCAWSGFSGLSSYNEQFFGPGTRLTVL.